The present T cell receptor (beta chain) was sequenced within a study of T cell repertoires in cytomegalovirus infection. Study at large: From public TCR beta signatures came an indication of both CMV infection and matching HLA type. General observations from the study: Across the ex vivo response, the dominant clonotypes were HLA-C-restricted CMV-specific TCR beta clonotypes.

About this clonotype itself: What it binds is not known.

TCRdb reprocessed the reads via MiXCR and lists one record per CDR3 protein. In the table there are around 300,000 distinct CDR3 sequences, about a quarter of which are singletons. The germline V and J ends were trimmed by 1 base and 8 bases, with 12 bases remaining between them. The CDR3 spans 15 residues. The sequenced material came from PBMCs. This TCR was recovered from a human donor in good health (CMV status not recorded). Some clones in this sample may be carry-over from other donors' samples. The chain has TRBV12-3 or TRBV12-4 and TRBJ1-6, with D perhaps matching TRBD1 (6 bases). In DNA form, the CDR3 reads TGTGCCAGCAGTTTAGGGGGGGGCCGATATTCACCCCTCCACTTT. It is translated as CASSLGGGRYSPLHF.